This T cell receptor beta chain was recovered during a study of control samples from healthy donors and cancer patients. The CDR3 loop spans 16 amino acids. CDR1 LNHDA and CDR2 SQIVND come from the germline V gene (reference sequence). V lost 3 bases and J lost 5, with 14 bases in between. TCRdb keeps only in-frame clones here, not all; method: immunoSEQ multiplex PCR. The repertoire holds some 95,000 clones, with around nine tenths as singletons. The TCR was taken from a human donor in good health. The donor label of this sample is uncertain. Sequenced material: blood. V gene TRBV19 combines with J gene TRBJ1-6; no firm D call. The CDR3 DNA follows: TGTGCCAGTAGTATCCGGTTGGGAAACGATAATTCACCCCTCCACTTT. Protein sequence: CASSIRLGNDNSPLHF.